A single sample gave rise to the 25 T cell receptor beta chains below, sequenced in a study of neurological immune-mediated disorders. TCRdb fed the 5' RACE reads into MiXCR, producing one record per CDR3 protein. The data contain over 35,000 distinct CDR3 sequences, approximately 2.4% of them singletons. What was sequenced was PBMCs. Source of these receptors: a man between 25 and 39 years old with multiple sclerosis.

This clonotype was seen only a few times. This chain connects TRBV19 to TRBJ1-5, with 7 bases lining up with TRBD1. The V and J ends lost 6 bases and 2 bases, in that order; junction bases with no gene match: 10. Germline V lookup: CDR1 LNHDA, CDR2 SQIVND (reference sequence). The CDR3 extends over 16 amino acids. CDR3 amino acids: CASSPIDRDGNQPQHF. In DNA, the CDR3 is TGTGCCAGTAGCCCAATCGACAGGGATGGCAATCAGCCCCAGCATTTT. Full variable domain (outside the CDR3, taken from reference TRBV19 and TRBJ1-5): DGGITQSPKYLFRKEGQNVTLSCEQNLNHDAMYWYRQDPGQGLRLIYYSQIVNDFQKGDIAEGYSVSREKKESFPLTVTSAQKNPTAFYLCASSPIDRDGNQPQHFGDGTRLSIL.

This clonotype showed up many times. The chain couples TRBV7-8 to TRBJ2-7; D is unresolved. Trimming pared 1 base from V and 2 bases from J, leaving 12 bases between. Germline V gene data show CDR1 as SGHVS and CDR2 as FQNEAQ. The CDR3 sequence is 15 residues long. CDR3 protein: CASSLGASLTYEQYF. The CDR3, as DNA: TGTGCCAGCAGCTTAGGGGCCAGTCTCACCTACGAGCAGTACTTC.

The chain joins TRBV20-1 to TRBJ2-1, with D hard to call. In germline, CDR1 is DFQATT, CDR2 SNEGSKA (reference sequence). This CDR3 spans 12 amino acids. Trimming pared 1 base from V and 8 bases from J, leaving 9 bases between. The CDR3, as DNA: TGCAGTGCTAGAGGCCCGGGCGATGAGCAGTTCTTC. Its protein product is CSARGPGDEQFF.

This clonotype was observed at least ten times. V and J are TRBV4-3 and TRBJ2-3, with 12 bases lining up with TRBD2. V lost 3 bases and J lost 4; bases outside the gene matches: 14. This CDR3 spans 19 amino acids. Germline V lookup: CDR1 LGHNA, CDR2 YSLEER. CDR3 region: CASSQQTSGRGGAPDTQYF. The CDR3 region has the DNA TGCGCCAGCAGCCAGCAGACTAGCGGGAGAGGAGGGGCACCAGATACGCAGTATTTT.

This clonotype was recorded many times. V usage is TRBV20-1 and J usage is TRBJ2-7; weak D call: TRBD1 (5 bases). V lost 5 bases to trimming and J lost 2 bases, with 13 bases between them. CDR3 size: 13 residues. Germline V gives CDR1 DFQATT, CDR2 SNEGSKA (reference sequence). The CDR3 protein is CSAGTGSAYEQYF. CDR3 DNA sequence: TGCAGTGCTGGAACAGGTTCCGCCTACGAGCAGTACTTC.

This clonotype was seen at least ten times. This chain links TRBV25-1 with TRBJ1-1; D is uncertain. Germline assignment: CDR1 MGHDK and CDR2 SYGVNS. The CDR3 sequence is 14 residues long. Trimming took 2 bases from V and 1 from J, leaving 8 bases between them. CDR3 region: CASSELVSNTEAFF. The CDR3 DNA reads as TGTGCCAGCAGTGAACTGGTCTCGAACACTGAAGCTTTCTTT.

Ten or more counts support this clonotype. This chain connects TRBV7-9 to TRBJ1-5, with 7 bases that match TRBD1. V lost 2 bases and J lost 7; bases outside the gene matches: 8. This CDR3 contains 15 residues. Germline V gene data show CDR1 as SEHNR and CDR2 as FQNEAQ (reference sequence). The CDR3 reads CASSLSTGVGQPQHF. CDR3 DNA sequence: TGTGCCAGCAGCTTATCAACAGGGGTAGGGCAGCCCCAGCATTTT.

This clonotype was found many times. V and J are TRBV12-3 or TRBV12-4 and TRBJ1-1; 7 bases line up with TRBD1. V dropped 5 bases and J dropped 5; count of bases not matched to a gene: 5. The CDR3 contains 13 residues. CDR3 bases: TGTGCCAGCAGTACAGGGGCGGCGACTGAAGCTTTCTTT. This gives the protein CASSTGAATEAFF.

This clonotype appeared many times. The CDR3 here is CSARYTGTGRSNEQYF. Written as DNA, the CDR3 is TGCAGTGCTAGATACACCGGGACAGGGCGATCTAACGAGCAGTACTTC. The chain joins TRBV20-1 to TRBJ2-7, with TRBD1 matching 9 bases. J gave up 5 bases and V 2 bases, and 13 bases lay outside the gene matches. This CDR3 is 16 amino acids long. The germline gives CDR1 DFQATT, CDR2 SNEGSKA (reference sequence).

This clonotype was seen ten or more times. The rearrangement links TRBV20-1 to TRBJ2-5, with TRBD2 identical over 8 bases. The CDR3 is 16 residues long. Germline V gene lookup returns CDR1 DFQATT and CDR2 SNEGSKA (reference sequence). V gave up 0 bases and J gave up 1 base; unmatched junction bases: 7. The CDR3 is CSARDRRGDPQETQYF. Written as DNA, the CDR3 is TGCAGTGCTAGAGATCGGCGGGGGGACCCCCAAGAGACCCAGTACTTC.

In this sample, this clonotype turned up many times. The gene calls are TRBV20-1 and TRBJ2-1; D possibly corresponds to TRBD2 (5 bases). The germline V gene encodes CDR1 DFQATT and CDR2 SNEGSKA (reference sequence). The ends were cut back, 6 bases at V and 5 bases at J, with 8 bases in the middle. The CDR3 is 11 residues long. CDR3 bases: TGCAGTGCCACGAGGGACAATGAGCAGTTCTTC. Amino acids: CSATRDNEQFF.

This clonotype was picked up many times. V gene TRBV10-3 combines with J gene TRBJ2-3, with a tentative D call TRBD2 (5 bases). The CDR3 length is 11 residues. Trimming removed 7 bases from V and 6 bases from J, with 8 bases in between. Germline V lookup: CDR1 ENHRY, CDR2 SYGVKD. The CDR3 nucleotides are TGTGCCATCAAGTCGGGGGATACGCAGTATTTT. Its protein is CAIKSGDTQYF.

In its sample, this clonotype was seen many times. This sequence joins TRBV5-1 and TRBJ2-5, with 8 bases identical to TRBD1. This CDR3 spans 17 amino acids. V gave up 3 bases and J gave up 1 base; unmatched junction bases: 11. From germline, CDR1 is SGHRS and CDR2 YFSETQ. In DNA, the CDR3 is TGCGCCAGCAGCTCAGCCTTGACAGGGGCGTTCCAAGAGACCCAGTACTTC. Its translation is CASSSALTGAFQETQYF.

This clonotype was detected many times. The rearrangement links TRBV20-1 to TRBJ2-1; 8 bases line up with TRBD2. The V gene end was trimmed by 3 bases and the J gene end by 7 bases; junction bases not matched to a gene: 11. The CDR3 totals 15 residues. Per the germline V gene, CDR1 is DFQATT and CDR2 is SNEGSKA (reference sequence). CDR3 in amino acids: CSARRAGGSQNEQFF. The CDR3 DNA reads TGCAGTGCTAGGAGGGCGGGAGGCTCTCAGAATGAGCAGTTCTTC.

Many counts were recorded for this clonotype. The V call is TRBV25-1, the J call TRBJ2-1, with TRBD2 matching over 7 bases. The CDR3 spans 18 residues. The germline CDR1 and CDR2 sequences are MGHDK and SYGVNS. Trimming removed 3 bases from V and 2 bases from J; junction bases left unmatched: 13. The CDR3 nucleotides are TGTGCCAGCAGTGATGAAGAAAGCGGGATTAATCCCTACAATGAGCAGTTCTTC. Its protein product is CASSDEESGINPYNEQFF.

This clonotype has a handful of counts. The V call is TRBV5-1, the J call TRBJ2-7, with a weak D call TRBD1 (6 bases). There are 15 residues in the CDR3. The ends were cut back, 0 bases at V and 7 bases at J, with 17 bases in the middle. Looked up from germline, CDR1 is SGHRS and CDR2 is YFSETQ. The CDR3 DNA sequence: TGCGCCAGCAGCTTGGAACAGGGCCAAGTGAGGGAGCAGTACTTC. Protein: CASSLEQGQVREQYF.

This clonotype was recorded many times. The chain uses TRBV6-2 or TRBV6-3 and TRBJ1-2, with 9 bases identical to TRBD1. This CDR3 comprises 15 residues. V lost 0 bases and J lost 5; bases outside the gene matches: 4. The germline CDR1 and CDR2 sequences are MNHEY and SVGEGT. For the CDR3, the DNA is TGTGCCAGCAGTTACTCGAACAGGGGGCTATATGGCTACACCTTC. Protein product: CASSYSNRGLYGYTF.

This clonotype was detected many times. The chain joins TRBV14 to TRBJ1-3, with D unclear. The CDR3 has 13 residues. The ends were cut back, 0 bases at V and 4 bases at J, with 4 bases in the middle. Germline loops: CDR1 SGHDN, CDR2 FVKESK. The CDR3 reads CASSQDSGNTIYF. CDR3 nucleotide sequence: TGTGCCAGCAGCCAAGACAGCGGAAACACCATATATTTT.

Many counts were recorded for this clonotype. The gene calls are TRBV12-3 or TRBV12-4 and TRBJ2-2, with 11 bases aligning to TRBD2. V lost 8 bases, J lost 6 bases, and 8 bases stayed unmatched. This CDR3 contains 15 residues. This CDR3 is CASRSGTSGAGELFF. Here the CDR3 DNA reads TGTGCCAGCCGATCCGGGACTAGCGGTGCCGGGGAGCTGTTTTTT.

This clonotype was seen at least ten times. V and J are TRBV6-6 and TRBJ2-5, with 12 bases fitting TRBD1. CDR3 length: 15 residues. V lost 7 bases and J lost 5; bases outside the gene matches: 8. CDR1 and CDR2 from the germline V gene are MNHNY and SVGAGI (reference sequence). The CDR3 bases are TGTGCCAGCACCGGGGGGACAGGGGGCACCGAGACCCAGTACTTC. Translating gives CASTGGTGGTETQYF.

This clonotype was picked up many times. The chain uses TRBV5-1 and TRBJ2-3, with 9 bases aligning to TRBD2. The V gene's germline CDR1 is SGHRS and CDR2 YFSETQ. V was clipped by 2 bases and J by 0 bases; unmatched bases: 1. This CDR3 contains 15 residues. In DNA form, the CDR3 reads TGCGCCAGCAGCTTAGGACTAGCGAGCACAGATACGCAGTATTTT. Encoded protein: CASSLGLASTDTQYF. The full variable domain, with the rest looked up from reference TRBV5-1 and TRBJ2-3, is KAGVTQTPRYLIKTRGQQVTLSCSPISGHRSVSWYQQTPGQGLQFLFEYFSETQRNKGNFPGRFSGRQFSNSRSEMNVSTLELGDSALYLCASSLGLASTDTQYFGPGTRLTVL.

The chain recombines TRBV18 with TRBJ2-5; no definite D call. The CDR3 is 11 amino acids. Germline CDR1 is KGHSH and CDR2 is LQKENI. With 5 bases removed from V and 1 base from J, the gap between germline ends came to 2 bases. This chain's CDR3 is CASSGQETQYF. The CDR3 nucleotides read TGTGCCAGCTCAGGCCAAGAGACCCAGTACTTC.

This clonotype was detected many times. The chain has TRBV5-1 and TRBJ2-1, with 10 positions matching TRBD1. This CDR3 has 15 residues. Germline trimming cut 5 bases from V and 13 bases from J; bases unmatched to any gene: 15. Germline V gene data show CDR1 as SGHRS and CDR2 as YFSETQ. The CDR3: CASRSLTGGRETQFF. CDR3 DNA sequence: TGCGCCAGCAGATCTTTGACAGGGGGCCGTGAGACCCAGTTCTTC.

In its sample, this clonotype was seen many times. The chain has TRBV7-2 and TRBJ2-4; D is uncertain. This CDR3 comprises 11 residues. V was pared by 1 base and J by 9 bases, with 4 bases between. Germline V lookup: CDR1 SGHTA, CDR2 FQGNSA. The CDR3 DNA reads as TGTGCCAGCAGCTTAGACCGCATTCAGTACTTC. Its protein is CASSLDRIQYF. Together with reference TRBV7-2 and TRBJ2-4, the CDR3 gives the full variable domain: GAGVSQSPSNKVTEKGKDVELRCDPISGHTALYWYRQSLGQGLEFLIYFQGNSAPDKSGLPSDRFSAERTGGSVSTLTIQRTQQEDSAVYLCASSLDRIQYFGAGTRLSVL.

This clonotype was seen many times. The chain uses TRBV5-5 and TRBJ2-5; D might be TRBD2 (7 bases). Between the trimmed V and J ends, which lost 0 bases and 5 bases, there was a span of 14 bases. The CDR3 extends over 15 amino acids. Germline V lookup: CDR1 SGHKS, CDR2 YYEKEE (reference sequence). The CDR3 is CASSLEIGGAETQYF. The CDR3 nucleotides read TGTGCCAGCAGCTTGGAAATAGGGGGGGCGGAGACCCAGTACTTC.